The 11 T cell receptor beta chains listed next were all sequenced from one sample in a study of regulatory T cells. General study points: In CD3G-deficient patients, conventional CD4+ T cells were enriched for hydrophobic CDR3 residues at positions 6 and 7.

Antigen specificity for these receptors is unknown. Primers: 52 TRBV forward and 13 TRBJ reverse. Generated by immunoSEQ multiplex PCR, the TCRdb table keeps only in-frame clones and is missing some. The table has tens of thousands of clones, 85% to 95% seen once. The sample comprised conventional CD4+ T cells sorted from blood. The receptor set was obtained from a person aged 18-29 years with CD3G deficiency.

The genes are TRBV5-1 and TRBJ2-1; D remains ambiguous. In germline, CDR1 is SGHRS, CDR2 YFSETQ. V was trimmed by 5 bases and J by 9 bases, leaving 12 bases between them. The CDR3 covers 12 residues. CDR3: CASSPNLGEQFF. DNA of the CDR3: TGCGCCAGCAGTCCCAACTTGGGTGAGCAGTTCTTC. The full variable domain, rest sourced from reference TRBV5-1 and TRBJ2-1, is KAGVTQTPRYLIKTRGQQVTLSCSPISGHRSVSWYQQTPGQGLQFLFEYFSETQRNKGNFPGRFSGRQFSNSRSEMNVSTLELGDSALYLCASSPNLGEQFFGPGTRLTVL.

The V call is TRBV19, the J call TRBJ2-2; D unresolved. CDR1 LNHDA and CDR2 SQIVND come from the germline V gene (reference sequence). CDR3 length: 12 residues. V was cut by 1 base and J by 7 bases, with 4 bases left in between. CDR3 coding DNA: TGTGCCAGTAGTATAGGAAGCGGGGAGCTGTTTTTT. Its protein is CASSIGSGELFF.

The gene calls are TRBV30 and TRBJ1-4, with D unclear. Per the germline V gene, CDR1 is GTSNPN and CDR2 is SVGIG (reference sequence). The CDR3 runs 14 residues. Deletions cut 3 bases from V and 8 bases from J, with 16 bases between. This CDR3 reads CAWRKRTVEEKLFF. DNA of the CDR3: TGTGCCTGGAGAAAGAGAACCGTAGAGGAAAAACTGTTTTTT.

The V call is TRBV6-1, the J call TRBJ2-7; 8 bases are a match to TRBD1. The junction had 1 base not matched to a gene; V was cut back by 4 bases and J by 2 bases. This CDR3 comprises 13 residues. Germline values: CDR1 MNHNS, CDR2 SASEGT. The CDR3 protein is CASSAGQAYEQYF. The CDR3 DNA reads TGTGCCAGCAGTGCGGGACAGGCCTACGAGCAGTACTTC.

The chain has TRBV6-5 and TRBJ2-1, with a tentative D call TRBD1 (6 bases). CDR3 size: 13 residues. The V gene's germline CDR1 is MNHEY and CDR2 SVGAGI. V was clipped by 8 bases and J by 5 bases, with 13 bases between them. CDR3 in amino acids: CASSTGPNNEQFF. Written as DNA, the CDR3 is TGTGCCAGCTCAACAGGGCCAAACAATGAGCAGTTCTTC.

This clone was observed once. The chain employs TRBV5-1 and TRBJ2-5; D is possibly TRBD2 (6 bases). CDR1 and CDR2 (germline): SGHRS, YFSETQ. The germline V and J ends were trimmed by 0 bases and 2 bases, with 11 bases remaining between them. The CDR3 runs to 15 residues. The CDR3 loop is CASSLAGGSQETQYF. DNA of the CDR3: TGCGCCAGCAGCTTGGCCGGGGGATCACAAGAGACCCAGTACTTC.

This chain uses TRBV15 with TRBJ2-2, with 9 positions matching TRBD1. J lost 3 bases, V lost 3 bases, and 2 bases had no gene match. The V gene's germline CDR1 is LNHNV and CDR2 YYDKDF (reference sequence). The CDR3 runs to 15 residues. The CDR3 is CATSRWDRDTGELFF. CDR3 DNA: TGTGCCACCAGCAGGTGGGACAGGGACACCGGGGAGCTGTTTTTT.

The chain recombines TRBV6-5 with TRBJ2-4; D is uncertain. Per the germline V gene, CDR1 is MNHEY and CDR2 is SVGAGI. Trimming removed 2 bases from V and 3 bases from J, with 8 bases in between. The CDR3 is made up of 14 amino acids. The CDR3 DNA follows: TGTGCCAGCAGTTACAAGAATGGCAAAAACATTCAGTACTTC. Translated: CASSYKNGKNIQYF.

The V gene is TRBV19, the J gene TRBJ2-7, with D maybe TRBD2 (5 bases). Deletions cut 4 bases from V and 7 bases from J, with 20 bases between. The CDR3 contains 15 residues. Germline CDR1 LNHDA, CDR2 SQIVND (reference sequence). The CDR3 nucleotides are TGTGCCAGTAGTACCATCTATGGACTCCCGGGGGAGCAGTACTTC. Translation gives CASSTIYGLPGEQYF.

The rearrangement links TRBV28 to TRBJ2-3; tentatively, D is TRBD2 (6 bases). Germline V gene sequence: CDR1 MDHEN, CDR2 SYDVKM. The CDR3 has 14 residues. V lost 3 bases to trimming and J lost 6 bases, with 13 bases between them. The CDR3 DNA is TGTGCCAGCAGTTTGCCCGGGGGAGGCGATACGCAGTATTTT. Its protein product is CASSLPGGGDTQYF.

The chain has TRBV4-1 and TRBJ1-3; maybe TRBD1 (6 bases). Germline CDR1 and CDR2: MGHRA and YSYEKL. Trimming removed 4 bases at V and 0 bases at J, with 13 bases between. The CDR3 has 16 residues. The DNA of the CDR3 is TGCGCCAGCAGCCGAGGACAGCCAACCTCTGGAAACACCATATATTTT. It is translated as CASSRGQPTSGNTIYF.